This T cell receptor (beta chain) was sequenced in a study of blood T cells in healthy people across ages. Findings and limits, study-wide: There were more naive CD4+ cells and higher diversity in long-lived donors than in aged donors.

The CDR3 extends over 14 amino acids. Per the germline V gene, CDR1 is MDHEN and CDR2 is SYDVKM. PCR was performed a second time for roughly 7 to 12 cycles using a sample-barcoded 5' primer and a J-beta primer mix. Each CDR3 protein is one row after TCRdb ran MiXCR on the 5' RACE reads. The sample comprises approximately 1,700,000 distinct CDR3 sequences, 39% of which are singletons, and 23% rests with the top ten. RNA extraction gave at least 5 micrograms of total RNA per sample. As regards this clonotype: Antigen: not known. Compared with germline, one end of the junction differs, possibly owing to a read error.

The sequencing input was blood. The sequence was obtained from a human donor in good health. The rearrangement links TRBV28 to TRBJ1-5, with D uncertain. CDR3 sequence: CAGSHGRHNQPQHF. DNA for the CDR3: TGTGCCGGCAGCCATGGACGGCACAATCAGCCCCAGCATTTT.